Shown below are 10 T cell receptor beta chains from a single sample sequenced in a study of regulatory T cells in long-lasting Graves disease. Arm-PCR of CDR3 regions with iRepertoire HTBI primers generated TCR beta libraries. A single record per CDR3 protein comes from TCRdb applying MiXCR to the multiplex PCR reads. The sample lists a few hundred thousand distinct CDR3 sequences, 20% to 25% seen once, with roughly 14% in the top ten. Documented time point: persistent/refractory GD, antithyroid drugs over 5 years with positive TRAb. Generation of the TCR library employed RNA extracted from PBMCs. Here the sequenced sample was peripheral blood mononuclear cells (PBMCs), taken when the disease was refractory, from a patient treated with antithyroid drugs. Receptors originate from a female donor with Graves disease.

This clonotype occurred many times. The chain recombines TRBV7-8 with TRBJ1-5; perhaps TRBD1 as D (6 bases). This CDR3 comprises 15 residues. Germline V CDR1 and CDR2: SGHVS, FQNEAQ. With 1 base removed from V and 5 bases from J, the gap between germline ends came to 12 bases. In nucleotides, the CDR3 is TGTGCCAGCAGCTTAGGTGGGGGCACGGATCAGCCCCAGCATTTT. Translated: CASSLGGGTDQPQHF.

In its sample, this clonotype was seen a few times. This chain connects TRBV4-1 to TRBJ2-5; 11 bases agree with TRBD1. Germline-derived CDR1 and CDR2 are MGHRA and YSYEKL. This CDR3 comprises 16 residues. Germline trimming cut 2 bases from V and 5 bases from J; bases unmatched to any gene: 7. The CDR3 nucleotides are TGCGCCAGCAGCCAACACTCCGGGACAGGGGGGGAGACCCAGTACTTC. As protein: CASSQHSGTGGETQYF.

V and J are TRBV3-1 and TRBJ2-7; perhaps TRBD1 as D (6 bases). The CDR3 covers 15 residues. Germline V CDR1 and CDR2: LGHDT, YNNKEL (reference sequence). The ends were cut back, 4 bases at V and 6 bases at J, with 19 bases in the middle. CDR3 in DNA: TGTGCCAGCAGCCCTACAGGGACCGCGACTGTCGAGCAGTACTTC. The encoded protein is CASSPTGTATVEQYF.

This clonotype is a singleton in its sample. In DNA form, the CDR3 reads TGCAGCGTTGTCACAGGGGGCAATCAGCCCCAGCATTTT. Residues: CSVVTGGNQPQHF. The rearrangement uses TRBV29-1 and TRBJ1-5, with 7 bases that match TRBD1. Germline V gene data show CDR1 as SQVTM and CDR2 as ANQGSEA. V shed 4 bases, J shed 2 bases, and the junction held 2 bases outside the gene matches. The CDR3 has 13 amino acids.

Details on this clonotype: At one boundary the junction diverges from the germline segment, which might be a read error. The chain combines TRBV6-2 or TRBV6-3 with TRBJ1-4; 7 nucleotides align to TRBD1. In germline, CDR1 is MNHEY, CDR2 SVGEGT. The CDR3 runs to 15 residues. The CDR3 here is CASSESGTANENLFF. The CDR3 nucleotides are TGTGCCAGCAGTGAATCCGGGACAGCTAATGAAAACCTGTTTTTT.

The J gene is TRBJ2-7, the V gene TRBV28; possible D gene TRBD2, 5 bases. Germline V gene sequence: CDR1 MDHEN, CDR2 SYDVKM. Trimming removed 5 bases from V and 3 bases from J, with 17 bases in between. The CDR3 covers 15 residues. CDR3 bases: TGTGCCAGCAGTGCCGGGATCGGAGAAGGCTACGAGCAGTACTTC. It specifies CASSAGIGEGYEQYF.

This clonotype was detected many times. The chain combines TRBV3-1 with TRBJ1-4, with D uncertain. Germline CDR1 is LGHDT and CDR2 is YNNKEL (reference sequence). V shed 1 base and J shed 6 bases, with 3 bases lying between them. This CDR3 region has 12 residues. Here the CDR3 DNA reads TGTGCCAGCAGCCAAGGGGATGAAAAACTGTTTTTT. Its translation is CASSQGDEKLFF.

A remark on this clonotype: The junction and the germline gene differ at one end; a read error may be behind it. The chain carries TRBV7-2 and TRBJ1-3; D unresolved. The CDR3 has 19 residues. Germline CDR1 and CDR2: SGHTA and FQGNSA. CDR3 protein: CASSPSRFQLDRAGNTIYF. The CDR3 DNA is TGTGCCAGCAGCCCCTCTCGATTTCAGCTGGACCGTGCTGGGAACACCATATATTTT.

This clonotype was picked up a small number of times. This chain connects TRBV28 to TRBJ2-2; tentatively, D is TRBD1 (5 bases). Germline-derived CDR1 and CDR2 are MDHEN and SYDVKM. The CDR3 totals 15 residues. The V and J ends lost 5 bases and 3 bases respectively, with 13 bases between them. CDR3 residues: CASSPWVRDTGELFF. The CDR3 DNA reads as TGTGCCAGCAGTCCTTGGGTCAGGGACACCGGGGAGCTGTTTTTT.

DNA of the CDR3: TGTGCCAGCAGCAAGGGAGGGGGCCTTACGGGGAACACCATATATTTT. Translated, it gives CASSKGGGLTGNTIYF. The chain joins TRBV3-1 to TRBJ1-3, with 7 bases aligning to TRBD1. CDR1 is LGHDT and CDR2 is YNNKEL in the germline V gene (reference sequence). V dropped 5 bases and J dropped 7; count of bases not matched to a gene: 14. This CDR3 region has 16 residues. Full variable domain (outside the CDR3, taken from reference TRBV3-1 and TRBJ1-3): DTAVSQTPKYLVTQMGNDKSIKCEQNLGHDTMYWYKQDSKKFLKIMFSYNNKELIINETVPNRFSPKSPDKAHLNLHINSLELGDSAVYFCASSKGGGLTGNTIYFGEGSWLTVV.